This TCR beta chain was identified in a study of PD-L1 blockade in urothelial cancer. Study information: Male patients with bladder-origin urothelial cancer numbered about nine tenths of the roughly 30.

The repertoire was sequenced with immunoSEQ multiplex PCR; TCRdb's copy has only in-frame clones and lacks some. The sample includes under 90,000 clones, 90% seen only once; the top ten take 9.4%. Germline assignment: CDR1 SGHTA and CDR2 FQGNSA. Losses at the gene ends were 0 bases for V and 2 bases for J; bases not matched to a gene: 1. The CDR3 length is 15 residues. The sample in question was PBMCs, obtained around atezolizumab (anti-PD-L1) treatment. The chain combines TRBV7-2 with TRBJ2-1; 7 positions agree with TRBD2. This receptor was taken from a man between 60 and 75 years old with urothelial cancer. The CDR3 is CASSLAGGPYNEQFF. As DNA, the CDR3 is TGTGCCAGCAGCTTAGCGGGAGGGCCCTACAATGAGCAGTTCTTC.